These 17 T cell receptor beta chains were sequenced from one sample in a study of cytomegalovirus exposure and HLA in healthy donors. Primers: 60 Vbeta forward and 13 Jbeta reverse. TCRdb's table, derived via immunoSEQ multiplex PCR, lists solely in-frame clones and lacks some. The table records roughly 150,000 clones, about 74% of them present only once. Sequencing was performed on PBMCs. The receptors were sampled from a man aged 25-45 years in good health and CMV-seronegative.

The V call is TRBV21-1, the J call TRBJ2-3; TRBD1 reflects the table's D call only, with no check against the DNA. TRBV21-1 is reported as a pseudogene. This CDR3 region has 15 residues. In DNA, the CDR3 is TGTGCCAGCAGCAAAGCGCAGGGGGGCCCAGATACGCAGTATTTT. It codes for CASSKAQGGPDTQYF.

This chain links TRBV4-2 with TRBJ1-2; weak D call: TRBD1 (5 bases). V was clipped by 0 bases and J by 8 bases, with 13 bases between them. Germline lookup yields CDR1 LGHNA and CDR2 YNFKEQ. The CDR3 extends over 14 amino acids. This CDR3 is CASSQDPGSEGYTF. CDR3 DNA: TGTGCCAGCAGCCAAGATCCAGGGTCCGAAGGCTACACCTTC.

The chain joins TRBV4-1 to TRBJ1-5; maybe TRBD1 (6 bases). Germline CDR1 MGHRA, CDR2 YSYEKL. The V end lost 0 bases, the J end lost 7 bases, and 16 bases lay between the germline ends. The CDR3 covers 16 residues. The CDR3 protein is CASSQDRAGAGQPQHF. The CDR3 DNA reads as TGCGCCAGCAGCCAAGATAGGGCAGGGGCAGGGCAGCCCCAGCATTTT.

This clone was seen a handful of times. The J gene is TRBJ2-1, the V gene TRBV7-9, with D possibly TRBD2 on 6 matching bases. This CDR3 is built from 15 residues. The germline V and J ends were trimmed by 4 bases and 8 bases, with 18 bases remaining between them. Germline V gene lookup returns CDR1 SEHNR and CDR2 FQNEAQ (reference sequence). This CDR3 is CASSSDYFGEDEQFF. The DNA of the CDR3 is TGTGCCAGCAGCTCGGACTATTTCGGCGAGGATGAGCAGTTCTTC.

CDR3 loop: CASTARTSGSGEQFF. CDR3 nucleotide sequence: TGTGCCAGCACTGCTCGGACTAGCGGGAGTGGTGAGCAGTTCTTC. The rearrangement joins TRBV7-9 to TRBJ2-1; 13 nucleotides match TRBD2. Germline loops: CDR1 SEHNR, CDR2 FQNEAQ (reference sequence). This CDR3 contains 15 residues. Unmatched junction bases numbered 9, after V lost 7 bases and J lost 9 bases.

The genes are TRBV30 and TRBJ2-2; maybe TRBD2 (6 bases). Germline lookup yields CDR1 GTSNPN and CDR2 SVGIG (reference sequence). The length of the CDR3 is 15 residues. The V gene lost 6 bases and the J gene lost 7 bases, with 21 bases spanning the gap. The CDR3 DNA is TGTGCCTGTGCTAAAGCGTCCGGGGGAGGCGGGGAGCTGTTTTTT. This translates into CACAKASGGGGELFF.

The V gene is TRBV27, the J gene TRBJ1-5; 10 nucleotides agree with TRBD1. Germline assignment: CDR1 MNHEY and CDR2 SMNVEV (reference sequence). Unmatched junction bases numbered 4, after V lost 7 bases and J lost 4 bases. The CDR3 has 14 amino acids. The chain's CDR3 is CASMTGGTNQPQHF. The CDR3 DNA reads TGTGCCAGCATGACAGGGGGCACTAATCAGCCCCAGCATTTT.

The CDR3 region is CASSSPGQASSYEQYF. For the CDR3, the DNA is TGTGCCAGCAGTTCACCGGGACAAGCGAGCTCCTACGAGCAGTACTTC. The gene calls are TRBV28 and TRBJ2-7; perhaps TRBD1 as D (6 bases). V lost 4 bases to trimming and J lost 0 bases, with 16 bases between them. CDR1 and CDR2 (germline): MDHEN, SYDVKM. There are 16 residues in the CDR3.

The chain is built from TRBV6-4 and TRBJ2-3; 9 bases line up with TRBD2. CDR1 is MRHNA, CDR2 SNTAGT, per germline. The CDR3 length is 16 residues. J lost 1 base, V lost 3 bases, and 5 bases had no gene match. The CDR3 nucleotides are TGTGCCAGCAGTGAAGCCGGCGGGAGGGGCACAGATACGCAGTATTTT. Residues: CASSEAGGRGTDTQYF.

With regard to this clone: At one of its ends the junction is not consistent with the germline gene, which may arise from a read error. The same CDR3 arises from other DNA sequences in this sample as well. V and J are TRBV4-1 and TRBJ2-7; TRBD1 agrees at 10 bases. CDR3 length: 13 residues. Germline-derived CDR1 and CDR2 are MGHRA and YSYEKL. DNA of the CDR3: TGCGCCAGCAGCCAGGACAGGGGGTACGAGCAGTACTTT. Translation: CASSQDRGYEQYF.

This clone has a handful of counts. V usage is TRBV18 and J usage is TRBJ2-6; 8 bases fit TRBD1. Germline loops: CDR1 KGHSH, CDR2 LQKENI. The V and J ends lost 6 bases and 3 bases, in that order; junction bases with no gene match: 10. CDR3 length: 17 residues. The CDR3 DNA reads TGTGCCAGCTCGAGGACAGGGTCTCATCTTGGGGCCAACGTCCTGACTTTC. Amino acids: CASSRTGSHLGANVLTF.

V is TRBV10-1 and J is TRBJ2-5; D gene ambiguous. The germline CDR1 and CDR2 sequences are WNHNN and SYGVQD (reference sequence). Deletions cut 0 bases from V and 7 bases from J, with 6 bases between. This CDR3 is 12 amino acids long. Here the CDR3 reads CASSESGATQYF. In nucleotides, the CDR3 is TGCGCCAGCAGTGAGTCCGGTGCGACCCAGTACTTC.

V usage is TRBV30 and J usage is TRBJ1-2; D is possibly TRBD1 (6 bases). The CDR3 is made up of 14 amino acids. Per the germline V gene, CDR1 is GTSNPN and CDR2 is SVGIG (reference sequence). The V end was cut by 2 bases, the J end by 1 base, with 11 bases between. CDR3 bases: TGTGCCTGGAGTACCGGGACATATAACTATGGCTACACCTTC. It is translated as CAWSTGTYNYGYTF.

This clone was seen just once. The chain has TRBV2 and TRBJ2-7; D is uncertain. V was cut by 2 bases and J by 0 bases, with 11 bases left in between. There are 15 residues in the CDR3. Germline loops: CDR1 SNHLY, CDR2 FYNNEI. CDR3 in amino acids: CASSEIRWSSYEQYF. CDR3 DNA sequence: TGTGCCAGCAGTGAAATAAGATGGAGCTCCTACGAGCAGTACTTC.

This sequence joins TRBV25-1 and TRBJ2-7; the D gene is possibly TRBD1 (6 bases). V lost 10 bases and J lost 2, with 15 bases in between. CDR1 and CDR2 (germline): MGHDK, SYGVNS. The CDR3 runs to 13 residues. CDR3 in DNA: TGTGCCACGAGGCAGACAGGCGCCTACGAGCAGTACTTC. It translates to CATRQTGAYEQYF.

The rearrangement links TRBV30 to TRBJ2-7; TRBD2 aligns across 11 bases. Germline V gene data show CDR1 as GTSNPN and CDR2 as SVGIG (reference sequence). V was clipped by 0 bases and J by 9 bases; unmatched bases: 10. The length of the CDR3 is 15 residues. The CDR3 DNA sequence: TGTGCCTGGAGTGTAGGTACTAGCGGGAGTCCCGCGCAGTACTTC. This gives the protein CAWSVGTSGSPAQYF.

This chain uses TRBV5-8 with TRBJ2-7; 8 bases are shared with TRBD1. CDR1 is SGHTS, CDR2 YDEGEE, per germline. The V segment lost 8 bases and the J segment 3 bases; nucleotides outside the gene matches: 10. This CDR3 has 14 amino acids. In DNA form, the CDR3 reads TGTGCCAGTGGGACAGGAGCTAAAAGCTACGAGCAGTACTTC. Translating gives CASGTGAKSYEQYF. The whole variable domain, remainder taken from reference TRBV5-8 and TRBJ2-7, is EAGVTQSPTHLIKTRGQQATLRCSPISGHTSVYWYQQALGLGLQFLLWYDEGEERNRGNFPPRFSGRQFPNYSSELNVNALELEDSALYLCASGTGAKSYEQYFGPGTRLTVT.